These T cell receptor beta chains were read from a single sample in a study of cytomegalovirus exposure and HLA in healthy donors. Here immunoSEQ multiplex PCR was the method, and the copy in TCRdb shows in-frame clones only, minus some. Among approximately 120,000 clones listed, 76% were seen once. The sequencing input was PBMCs. These receptors originate from a man aged 50 to 59 in good health and CMV-seronegative. Both conserved end residues are part of each CDR3. D genes are given only for firm matches. The size of a clone is reported for some rows only, either as once, few or many, or as a class for expanded clones.

>TRBJ1-1|.|TRBV5-4|.
TGTGCCAGCAGCTTGGAGCAGGGCACTGAAGCTTTCTTT
CASSLEQGTEAFF
>TRBJ1-2|few|TRBV6-5|.
TGTGCCAGCAGACTTCGACAGGAGTATGGCTACACCTTC
CASRLRQEYGYTF
>TRBJ1-2|.|TRBV28|.
TGTGCCAGCAGTGCCGGGACACAGTCCTATGGCTACACCTTC
CASSAGTQSYGYTF
>TRBJ2-1|.|TRBV11-3|TRBD2
TGTGCCAGCAGCGACAGCGGGGGGGCGGACAATGAGCAGTTCTTC
CASSDSGGADNEQFF
>TRBJ1-6|.|TRBV4-3|.
TGCGCCAGCTCTCTTAGGTTCCCTCGGGGCTTT
CASSLRFPRGF
>TRBJ2-1|.|TRBV30|TRBD2
TGTGCCTGGAGCGGGGGGGTTCCCAATGAGCAGTTCTTC
CAWSGGVPNEQFF
>TRBJ2-7|.|TRBV18|.
TGTGCCAGCTCTCCTTCACAGGGGAGGGAGCAGTACTTC
CASSPSQGREQYF
>TRBJ1-5|.|TRBV19|.
TGTGCCAGTAGCACTGACACGGCAAATCAGCCCCAGCATTTT
CASSTDTANQPQHF
>TRBJ1-6|few|TRBV7-2|.
TGTGCCAGCAGCCTCACAGGGAGACAAAATTCACCCCTCCACTTT
CASSLTGRQNSPLHF
>TRBJ1-1|few|TRBV7-9|.
TGTGCCAGCAGCCAGACAGGCGAAGCTTTCTTT
CASSQTGEAFF
>TRBJ1-2|.|TRBV6-5|TRBD1
TGTGCCAGCAGTACCTGGGACAGGGCAGGTGGCTACACCTTC
CASSTWDRAGGYTF